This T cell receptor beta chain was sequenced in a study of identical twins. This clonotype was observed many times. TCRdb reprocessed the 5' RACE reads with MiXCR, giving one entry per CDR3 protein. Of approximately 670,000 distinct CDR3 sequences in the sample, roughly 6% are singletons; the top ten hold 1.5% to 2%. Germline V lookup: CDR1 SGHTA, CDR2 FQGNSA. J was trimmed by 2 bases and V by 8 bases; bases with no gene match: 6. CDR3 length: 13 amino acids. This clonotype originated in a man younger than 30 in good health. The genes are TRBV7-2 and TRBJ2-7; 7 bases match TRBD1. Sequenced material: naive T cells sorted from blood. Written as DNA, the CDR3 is TGTGCCAGCCAATCAACAGGGGCCTACGAGCAGTACTTC. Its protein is CASQSTGAYEQYF.